This TCR beta chain was identified during a study of Ad26.COV2.S vaccination and SARS-CoV-2 variants (dated by TCRdb to the early 2020s). With regard to the full study: Vaccine-arm donors came from COV1001, a multicentre, randomized, double-blind, placebo-controlled phase I-IIa trial of Ad26.COV2.S in healthy adults. Participants in the trial were split at random into five groups of five each, receiving low-dose or high-dose Ad26.COV2.S once or twice, or else placebo on both occasions. The specificity and breadth of SARS-CoV-2-reactive T cell receptors after Ad26.COV2.S vaccination were assessed by TCRbeta repertoire sequencing. Blinding of investigators to trial group allocation was maintained during experiments and outcome assessment. The TCR-sequenced set comprised about 32 samples: some 19 Ad26.COV2.S vaccine recipients, 5 placebo recipients and 8 SARS-CoV-2 convalescent individuals. Ad26.COV2.S was administered intramuscularly at a dose of 5x10^10 or 1x10^11 viral particles, either as one shot or as two shots given 56 days apart.

Study-wide findings and limitations: Comparing responses between vaccine doses or regimens was not something the study was powered to do. Higher spike-specific TCR breadth was observed in Ad26.COV2.S recipients than in placebo recipients (P = 0.0014). The authors noted that the TCR breadth and depth analyses may have underestimated total T cell responses. Comparable non-spike TCR breadth was observed between vaccine and placebo recipients, consistent with only spike being contained in the vaccine. After vaccination, spike-specific CD8+ and CD4+ T cell responses were reported to show substantial breadth.

This clone turned up a few times. The target of this receptor is not known. No per-base quality is available; no much larger clone lies one base away. This specimen's treatment or condition label, interpreted: around 19 received Ad26.COV2.S at low or high dose, single or two shots; 5 received placebo; per-sample allocation not given. For vaccine and placebo recipients, the sequenced repertoires came from samples collected on day 63 after the first injection. Cohort 1b enrolled about two dozen adults aged 18-55 years at a single site in Boston, USA, between 29 July and 7 August 2020. As a vaccine, Ad26.COV2.S was a replication-incompetent adenovirus type 26 vector that expressed a prefusion-stabilized SARS-CoV-2 spike protein derived from the original Wuhan strain. TCRbeta CDR3 regions were sequenced with the immunoSEQ Assay. After extraction, genomic DNA underwent amplification by bias-controlled multiplex PCR, followed by high-throughput sequencing. The study's processing was this. To quantify the absolute abundance of each unique TCRbeta CDR3 region, sequences were collapsed and filtered. Usable DNA was measured by amplifying reference genes present in all nucleated cells, and TCRbeta template counts were normalized to that usable DNA to estimate T cell fraction. Repertoire TCRs were annotated as SARS-CoV-2-specific by exact matching of V gene, CDR3 amino acid sequence and J gene to a known reactive TCR set. The reference SARS-CoV-2 TCR set was derived from MIRA and filtered for enrichment in COVID-19-positive ImmuneCODE repertoires, a step that removed public or cross-reactive TCRs. Based on the MIRA antigens, annotated TCRs were further analysed at the level of specific ORF or position within ORF. Breadth was defined as the number of annotated unique rearrangements divided by the total number of unique productive rearrangements, and depth was defined as the summed frequency of the annotated unique rearrangements. TCR breadth was compared between groups using two-sided Wilcoxon rank-sum tests. TCRdb's version of the immuneACCESS table is confined to in-frame rearrangements and falls short of the full clone set. An unresolved V gene accounts for under half of the shortfall where checked; the remainder is of unknown origin. The V and J calls and clone size come from that table; D and trimming were worked out from the DNA. This sample has about 320,000 clones in its table, and just under 85% of those were observed once. Of the sample, around 2% falls within the top ten clones.

Trimming removed 4 bases from V and 0 bases from J, leaving 22 bases between the germline ends. The germline V gene (reference sequence) yields SGHKS for CDR1 and YYEKEE for CDR2. Counted from cysteine to phenylalanine, this CDR3 has 18 amino acids. Only the CDR3 DNA stays, 54 bases, in frame from base 1. The V and J segments used are TRBV5-5 and TRBJ1-1; TRBD1 is a weak D gene call, 6 bases matching. This receptor was taken from a person aged 18-65 years who received the Ad26.COV2.S COVID-19 vaccine or a placebo. The sequencing here drew on peripheral blood, taken in a trial of Ad26.COV2.S vaccine versus placebo. The DNA sequence is TGTGCCAGCAGCCTTGGACTAAGGACAGAAATCATGAACACTGAAGCTTTCTTT. Translated, this gives CASSLGLRTEIMNTEAFF.